This T cell receptor (beta chain) came from a study of blood T cell repertoires in COVID-19 (dated by TCRdb to 2019 to 2021). With respect to the entire study: Samples from collaborators originated in the United States, Italy and Spain and spanned both the acute and convalescent phases of COVID-19. The material from the prospective study consisted of cDNA or gDNA derived from T cells, B-cell-depleted T cells, or PBMCs. Subjects who had been exposed to COVID-19, were actively infected with it, or had recovered from it provided the deeply sampled blood TCRbeta repertoires that made up the dataset. The repertoires were made available in a free public database intended to serve as a resource for research on the immune response to SARS-CoV-2. Samples came from the ongoing ImmuneRACE study (first 160 participants) plus 1,254 subjects from 6 global collaborators. The sample metadata nearly always contained a de-identified subject ID, COVID-19 status, age in years and sex. Where available, HLA class I and class II types were obtained from metadata supplied by the sample provider rather than from assay-based typing. The investigation overall reported the following: How much clinical and demographic metadata was included differed by source and by participant, and the metadata was provided uncurated.

The collaborating institutions used their own protocols to collect whole blood in K2EDTA tubes. For TCRbeta analysis, collaborator samples were shipped as frozen whole blood, as isolated PBMCs, or as DNA extracted from either sample type. About this clone itself: Its antigen target is currently unknown. No qualities accompany the bases; no much larger clone lies one base away.

The CDR3 sequence holds 15 residues, the cysteine and phenylalanine included. Only CDR3 DNA remains: 45 bases, in frame from the first base. V gives up 6 bases and J gives up 5 bases, and the segment between their germline ends measures 16 bases. Per the germline V gene, SNHLY is the CDR1 and FYNNEI is the CDR2. TCRbeta CDR3 regions were amplified from genomic DNA using the immunoSEQ Assay, a bias-controlled multiplex PCR. The original methods were these. Within the assay, amplification of reference gene primers was used to estimate how many nucleated cells each sample contained. To quantify the absolute abundance of each unique TCRbeta CDR3 rearrangement, sequence reads were collapsed and filtered. Productive Simpson clonality was computed per sample as the square root of Simpson's diversity index over productive rearrangements. This immuneACCESS table, as held by TCRdb, lists in-frame sequences with V and J called but not all clones. Of the missing ones, under half trace to an unresolved V gene in checked studies; the others have no known cause. The DNA gave D and trimming, while V, J and clone size come from that table. Here the sample has some 57,000 clones; 80% to 95% occur a single time. The top ten clones comprise around 6% of the sample.

The sample comprised peripheral blood. The receptor chain draws on TRBV2 and TRBJ2-2, and TRBD1 may be the D gene, going by 6 matching bases. The clonotype was recovered from a man between 50 and 59 years old with active COVID-19. The CDR3 protein is CASSYGTSLTGELFF. The DNA sequence follows: TGTGCCAGCAGCTATGGGACATCTCTAACCGGGGAGCTGTTTTTT. The entire variable domain, with the stretches around the CDR3 drawn from the reference TRBV2 and TRBJ2-2 proteins, is EPEVTQTPSHQVTQMGQEVILRCVPISNHLYFYWYRQILGQKVEFLVSFYNNEISEKSEIFDDQFSVERPDGSNFTLKIRSTKLEDSAMYFCASSYGTSLTGELFFGEGSRLTVL.